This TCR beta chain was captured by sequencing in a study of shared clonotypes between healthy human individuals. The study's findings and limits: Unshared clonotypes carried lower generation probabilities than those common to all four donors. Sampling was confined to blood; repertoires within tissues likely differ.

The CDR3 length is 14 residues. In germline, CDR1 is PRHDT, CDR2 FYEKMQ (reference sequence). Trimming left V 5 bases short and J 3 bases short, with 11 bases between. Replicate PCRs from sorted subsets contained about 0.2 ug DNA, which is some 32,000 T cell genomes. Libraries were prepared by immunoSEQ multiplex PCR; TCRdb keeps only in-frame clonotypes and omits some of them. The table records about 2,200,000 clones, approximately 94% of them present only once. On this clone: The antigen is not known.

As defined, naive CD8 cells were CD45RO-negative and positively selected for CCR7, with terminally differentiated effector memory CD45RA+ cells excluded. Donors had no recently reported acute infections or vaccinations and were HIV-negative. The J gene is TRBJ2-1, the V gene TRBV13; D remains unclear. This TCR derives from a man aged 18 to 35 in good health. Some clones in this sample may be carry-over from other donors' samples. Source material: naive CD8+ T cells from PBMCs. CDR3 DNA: TGTGCCAGCAGCGAGATGGAGTACTACAATGAGCAGTTCTTC. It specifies CASSEMEYYNEQFF.